The 32 T cell receptor beta chains given below trace back to one sample, sequenced in a study of T cells in Graves' hyperthyroidism and ophthalmopathy. It was RNA transcripts that yielded the amplified TCR beta CDR3 regions. The HTBI primer set was used in a first-round RT-PCR of the TCR CDR3. TCRdb redid the calling of the multiplex PCR reads with MiXCR, one entry per CDR3 protein. The table shows around 300,000 distinct CDR3 sequences, with roughly 20% occurring only once. The specimen was blood. These receptors originate from a man aged 25 to 40 with Graves' ophthalmopathy.

This clonotype was recorded at least ten times. The genes are TRBV12-3 or TRBV12-4 and TRBJ2-7; D is unclear. V lost 5 bases and J 0 bases, leaving 14 bases between the germline ends. The CDR3 is 15 residues long. The chain's CDR3 is CASSPTVTSSYEQYF. Here the CDR3 DNA reads TGTGCCAGCAGTCCTACAGTGACGAGCTCCTACGAGCAGTACTTC.

This clonotype was seen only a few times. The chain joins TRBV6-1 to TRBJ1-1; D is ambiguous. The CDR3 is 13 residues long. The V gene lost 5 bases and the J gene lost 11 bases, with 18 bases spanning the gap. CDR1 is MNHNS and CDR2 is SASEGT in the germline V gene. The CDR3 DNA is TGTGCCAGCAGTCCCCTCGGCGGTTTATTTGCTTTCTTT. Residues: CASSPLGGLFAFF.

CDR3 sequence: CARANLNAGGTDTQYF. In DNA form, the CDR3 reads TGTGCCCGGGCGAACCTCAATGCGGGAGGCACAGATACGCAGTATTTT. The gene calls are TRBV30 and TRBJ2-3, with 7 nucleotides matching TRBD2. Germline V CDR1 and CDR2: GTSNPN, SVGIG (reference sequence). This CDR3 has 16 residues. The V and J ends lost 8 bases and 1 base, in that order; junction bases with no gene match: 15.

This chain uses TRBV2 with TRBJ2-1; D ambiguous. V lost 0 bases and J lost 2, with 20 bases in between. The germline CDR1 and CDR2 sequences are SNHLY and FYNNEI. The CDR3 covers 19 residues. This CDR3 reads CASSEAKSGPQTTYNEQFF. CDR3 in DNA: TGTGCCAGCAGTGAAGCAAAGTCTGGACCCCAAACAACCTACAATGAGCAGTTCTTC.

This clonotype was seen repeatedly, ten times or more. This rearrangement joins TRBV18 to TRBJ2-1, with a weak D call TRBD1 (6 bases). The germline V and J ends were trimmed by 1 base and 8 bases, with 15 bases remaining between them. Per germline, CDR1 KGHSH and CDR2 LQKENI. The CDR3 totals 15 residues. CDR3 loop: CASSPRQVKSDEQFF. CDR3 nucleotides: TGTGCCAGCTCACCACGACAGGTCAAATCTGATGAGCAGTTCTTC.

The chain joins TRBV7-9 to TRBJ1-2; a possible D gene is TRBD1 (6 bases). V gave up 5 bases and J gave up 4 bases, with 17 bases separating them. CDR3 length: 15 residues. Germline CDR1 SEHNR, CDR2 FQNEAQ (reference sequence). The CDR3 region has the DNA TGTGCCAGCAGCAAAGGGTCAGGGGAAGGCTATGGCTACACCTTC. Amino acid sequence: CASSKGSGEGYGYTF.

The table lists this clonotype with a few counts. The genes are TRBV5-1 and TRBJ2-3; possible D gene TRBD2, 5 bases. CDR1 and CDR2 (germline): SGHRS, YFSETQ. V was trimmed by 4 bases and J by 5 bases, leaving 11 bases between them. This CDR3 has 13 amino acids. Written as DNA, the CDR3 is TGCGCCAGCAGCCGGGGTGGAGTAGATACGCAGTATTTT. Residues: CASSRGGVDTQYF.

This clonotype was recorded at least ten times. V gene TRBV20-1 combines with J gene TRBJ2-7; weak D call: TRBD2 (5 bases). Trimming took off 0 bases at V and 3 bases at J, with 9 bases between the two ends. From germline, CDR1 is DFQATT and CDR2 SNEGSKA (reference sequence). This CDR3 is built from 13 residues. CDR3 loop: CSARDRGGYEQYF. CDR3 DNA: TGCAGTGCTAGAGACCGGGGTGGCTACGAGCAGTACTTC.

This sequence joins TRBV11-3 and TRBJ1-1; the D gene is possibly TRBD1 (5 bases). In germline, CDR1 is SGHNT, CDR2 YENEEA. The CDR3 is 14 residues long. The germline V and J ends were trimmed by 5 bases and 4 bases, with 14 bases remaining between them. CDR3 in DNA: TGTGCCAGCAGCCCACCGGGCGGGGGCACTGAAGCTTTCTTT. Protein product: CASSPPGGGTEAFF.

This clonotype was seen only once. A much larger clone lies one base from this, so it may be a read error. J is TRBJ1-1 and V is TRBV7-8; 11 bases map to TRBD1. Germline values: CDR1 SGHVS, CDR2 FQNEAQ. The CDR3 spans 13 residues. V gave up 4 bases and J gave up 11 bases; unmatched junction bases: 6. CDR3 region: CASSSGTGGEAFF. In DNA form, the CDR3 reads TGTGCCAGCAGCTCCGGGACAGGGGGAGAGGCTTTCTTT.

There are many counts of this clonotype. This sequence joins TRBV28 and TRBJ1-1; 8 positions match TRBD1. From germline, CDR1 is MDHEN and CDR2 SYDVKM. Trimming removed 3 bases from V and 2 bases from J; junction bases left unmatched: 5. The CDR3 spans 15 residues. Written as DNA, the CDR3 is TGTGCCAGCAGTTTTATGGACAGGGAAAACACTGAAGCTTTCTTT. It encodes CASSFMDRENTEAFF. The full variable domain, its missing parts supplied by reference TRBV28 and TRBJ1-1, is DVKVTQSSRYLVKRTGEKVFLECVQDMDHENMFWYRQDPGLGLRLIYFSYDVKMKEKGDIPEGYSVSREKKERFSLILESASTNQTSMYLCASSFMDRENTEAFFGQGTRLTVV.

The DNA for the CDR3 is TGTGCCAGTAGTATACAACCCACAGATACGCAGTATTTT. Translated: CASSIQPTDTQYF. J is TRBJ2-3 and V is TRBV19, with D unclear. The germline CDR1 and CDR2 sequences are LNHDA and SQIVND (reference sequence). Trimming shortened V by 2 bases and J by 2 bases, and 5 bases separated the two germline ends. The CDR3 length is 13 residues.

This clonotype turned up a few times. The V gene is TRBV20-1, the J gene TRBJ2-7; 8 bases line up with TRBD2. The germline gives CDR1 DFQATT, CDR2 SNEGSKA (reference sequence). The junction had 5 bases not matched to a gene; V was cut back by 0 bases and J by 1 base. The CDR3 runs 15 residues. CDR3 DNA sequence: TGCAGTGCTAGAGAGCCGCTAGCGGGTTCCTACGAGCAGTACTTC. Amino acid sequence: CSAREPLAGSYEQYF.

This clonotype has at least ten counts. The chain employs TRBV11-2 and TRBJ2-2, with D possibly matching TRBD2 (6 bases). V gave up 1 base and J gave up 7 bases, with 13 bases separating them. This CDR3 has 15 residues. Germline V CDR1 and CDR2: SGHAT, FQNNGV. CDR3 residues: CASSLAVGGIGELFF. The CDR3 region has the DNA TGTGCCAGCAGCTTAGCGGTGGGCGGGATCGGGGAGCTGTTTTTT.

As to this clonotype: The CDR3 ends on some other residue instead of the conserved phenylalanine or tryptophan, so this is likely a read error. The chain has TRBV11-3 and TRBJ1-2; D gene unclear. This CDR3 region has 14 residues. Germline V gene sequence: CDR1 SGHNT, CDR2 YENEEA. V was trimmed by 0 bases and J by 4 bases, leaving 9 bases between them. CDR3 in DNA: TGTGCCAGCAGCTTAGATGGCGACGGCTATGGCTACACCCTC. This encodes CASSLDGDGYGYTL.

The chain joins TRBV12-3 or TRBV12-4 to TRBJ1-6; 10 bases match TRBD1. With 5 bases clipped from V and 10 bases from J, the junction kept 5 bases outside the gene matches. CDR3 length: 14 amino acids. CDR3 residues: CASSRTGGRSPLHF. CDR3 nucleotides: TGTGCCAGCAGTCGGACAGGGGGGAGGTCACCCCTCCACTTT.

The chain has TRBV20-1 and TRBJ2-7; D ambiguous. Trimming stripped 6 bases from V and 3 bases from J, with 12 bases between. This CDR3 comprises 12 residues. In germline, CDR1 is DFQATT, CDR2 SNEGSKA (reference sequence). This chain's CDR3 is CSAPDTDYEQYF. The DNA of the CDR3 is TGCAGTGCACCTGACACCGACTACGAGCAGTACTTC.

This chain uses TRBV14 with TRBJ2-5; D is possibly TRBD1 or TRBD2 (5 bases each). The V and J ends lost 3 bases and 4 bases respectively, with 15 bases between them. CDR1 is SGHDN, CDR2 FVKESK, per germline. This CDR3 region has 15 residues. CDR3 DNA sequence: TGTGCCAGCAGCCAGGGGACCACCGGTGGAGAGACCCAGTACTTC. Encoded protein: CASSQGTTGGETQYF.

The chain has TRBV27 and TRBJ2-1, with TRBD2 matching 8 bases. This CDR3 has 19 amino acids. V dropped 6 bases and J dropped 6; count of bases not matched to a gene: 22. The germline V gene encodes CDR1 MNHEY and CDR2 SMNVEV (reference sequence). The CDR3 sequence is CASSSGLEGGGLWGNEQFF. CDR3 nucleotide sequence: TGTGCCAGCAGCTCGGGACTAGAGGGAGGTGGATTATGGGGCAATGAGCAGTTCTTC.

This clonotype was seen at least ten times. The chain joins TRBV11-3 to TRBJ2-2, with D uncertain. The CDR3 extends over 12 amino acids. Germline V gives CDR1 SGHNT, CDR2 YENEEA. V lost 1 base, J lost 7 bases, and 4 bases lay in between. CDR3 protein: CASSLGIGELFF. In nucleotides, the CDR3 is TGTGCCAGCAGCTTAGGGATCGGGGAGCTGTTTTTT.

This clonotype was picked up many times. The J gene is TRBJ2-3, the V gene TRBV5-5; 8 nucleotides line up with TRBD1. V trimming: 4 bases; J trimming: 4 bases; junction bases outside the gene matches: 11. The V gene's germline CDR1 is SGHKS and CDR2 YYEKEE (reference sequence). The CDR3 totals 16 residues. The CDR3 loop is CASSPQGGRIADTQYF. The CDR3 region has the DNA TGTGCCAGCAGCCCACAGGGGGGCCGTATTGCAGATACGCAGTATTTT.

This clonotype showed up just once. This chain links TRBV24-1 with TRBJ2-3, with 7 bases identical to TRBD1. The CDR3 consists of 13 residues. J lost 2 bases, V lost 7 bases, and 2 bases had no gene match. Per the germline V gene, CDR1 is KGHDR and CDR2 is SFDVKD. This CDR3 is CATRGQYTDTQYF. CDR3 bases: TGTGCCACCAGGGGACAGTACACAGATACGCAGTATTTT.

V and J are TRBV3-1 and TRBJ2-5; 7 nucleotides line up with TRBD2. This CDR3 is built from 18 residues. After removal of 4 bases from V and 5 bases from J, the junction contained 19 bases not matched to a gene. CDR1 is LGHDT and CDR2 is YNNKEL in the germline V gene (reference sequence). Here the CDR3 reads CASSRGGLRPLPAETQYF. The CDR3 coding sequence is TGTGCCAGCAGCCGGGGGGGTTTGCGGCCCCTCCCTGCTGAGACCCAGTACTTC.

This clonotype was counted only a few times. The rearrangement joins TRBV28 to TRBJ1-1, with D possibly matching TRBD1 (5 bases). CDR1 is MDHEN and CDR2 is SYDVKM in the germline V gene. The CDR3 runs 14 residues. V was trimmed by 1 base and J by 5 bases, leaving 11 bases between them. The CDR3: CASSLLGVGTEAFF. CDR3 DNA sequence: TGTGCCAGCAGTTTATTGGGGGTGGGGACTGAAGCTTTCTTT.

This clonotype showed up many times. The chain carries TRBV12-3 or TRBV12-4 and TRBJ1-1; no clear D. The CDR3 totals 15 residues. With 6 bases removed from V and 1 base from J, the gap between germline ends came to 15 bases. CDR3 in amino acids: CASRNAGSRNTEAFF. The CDR3 DNA follows: TGTGCCAGCAGGAACGCAGGATCCAGGAACACTGAAGCTTTCTTT.

This clonotype showed up just a few times. The chain joins TRBV4-1 to TRBJ2-3; no reliable D call. In germline, CDR1 is MGHRA, CDR2 YSYEKL. The ends were cut back, 0 bases at V and 0 bases at J, with 7 bases in the middle. CDR3 length: 15 amino acids. Here the CDR3 DNA reads TGCGCCAGCAGCCAAGATCGTTTGAGCACAGATACGCAGTATTTT. Residues: CASSQDRLSTDTQYF.

This chain links TRBV7-3 with TRBJ2-1; D may correspond to TRBD1 or TRBD2 (5 bases each). With 1 base removed from V and 2 bases from J, the gap between germline ends came to 9 bases. CDR3 size: 15 residues. CDR1 SGHTA and CDR2 FQGTGA come from the germline V gene. Here the CDR3 DNA reads TGTGCCAGCAGCTTAAGGGGGTATCCCTACAATGAGCAGTTCTTC. Translated: CASSLRGYPYNEQFF.

This clonotype was observed once. The chain uses TRBV27 and TRBJ2-7; D may be TRBD2 (5 bases). V shed 4 bases and J shed 3 bases, with 13 bases lying between them. Germline CDR1 reads MNHEY; CDR2 reads SMNVEV (reference sequence). This CDR3 region has 14 residues. This CDR3 is CASSSGMRSYEQYF. In nucleotides, the CDR3 is TGTGCCAGCAGTTCCGGGATGAGGAGCTACGAGCAGTACTTC.

This clonotype occurred a few times. V and J are TRBV20-1 and TRBJ2-7; perhaps TRBD2 as D (5 bases). Trimming pared 7 bases from V and 2 bases from J, leaving 18 bases between. The CDR3 spans 14 residues. Germline assignment: CDR1 DFQATT and CDR2 SNEGSKA (reference sequence). The CDR3 loop is CSVRTASGAYEQYF. The CDR3 DNA reads as TGCAGTGTGAGAACTGCCTCCGGGGCCTACGAGCAGTACTTC.

This clonotype occurred many times. This rearrangement joins TRBV20-1 to TRBJ2-2; 14 bases map to TRBD2. The germline V gene encodes CDR1 DFQATT and CDR2 SNEGSKA (reference sequence). The CDR3 covers 15 residues. V shed 5 bases, J shed 7 bases, and the junction held 6 bases outside the gene matches. CDR3 in DNA: TGCAGTGCTTCAGAGACTAGCGGGAGGGTCGGGGAGCTGTTTTTT. As protein: CSASETSGRVGELFF.

The chain has TRBV19 and TRBJ2-1, with 13 bases identical to TRBD2. Germline trimming cut 5 bases from V and 1 base from J; bases unmatched to any gene: 11. This CDR3 is 19 amino acids long. Germline V gene sequence: CDR1 LNHDA, CDR2 SQIVND (reference sequence). The CDR3, as DNA: TGTGCCAGTAGTCTACGGACTAGCGGGAGACTAGTATCCTACAATGAGCAGTTCTTC. Translated, it gives CASSLRTSGRLVSYNEQFF. Looking up the rest from reference TRBV19 and TRBJ2-1 gives the full variable domain: DGGITQSPKYLFRKEGQNVTLSCEQNLNHDAMYWYRQDPGQGLRLIYYSQIVNDFQKGDIAEGYSVSREKKESFPLTVTSAQKNPTAFYLCASSLRTSGRLVSYNEQFFGPGTRLTVL.

V gene TRBV20-1 combines with J gene TRBJ1-1; 7 nucleotides agree with TRBD1. V shed 7 bases, J shed 0 bases, and the junction held 8 bases outside the gene matches. The CDR3 is 14 amino acids. CDR1 is DFQATT, CDR2 SNEGSKA, per germline (reference sequence). CDR3 DNA sequence: TGCAGTGGGCAGACAGGGCTTATGAACACTGAAGCTTTCTTT. This translates into CSGQTGLMNTEAFF.